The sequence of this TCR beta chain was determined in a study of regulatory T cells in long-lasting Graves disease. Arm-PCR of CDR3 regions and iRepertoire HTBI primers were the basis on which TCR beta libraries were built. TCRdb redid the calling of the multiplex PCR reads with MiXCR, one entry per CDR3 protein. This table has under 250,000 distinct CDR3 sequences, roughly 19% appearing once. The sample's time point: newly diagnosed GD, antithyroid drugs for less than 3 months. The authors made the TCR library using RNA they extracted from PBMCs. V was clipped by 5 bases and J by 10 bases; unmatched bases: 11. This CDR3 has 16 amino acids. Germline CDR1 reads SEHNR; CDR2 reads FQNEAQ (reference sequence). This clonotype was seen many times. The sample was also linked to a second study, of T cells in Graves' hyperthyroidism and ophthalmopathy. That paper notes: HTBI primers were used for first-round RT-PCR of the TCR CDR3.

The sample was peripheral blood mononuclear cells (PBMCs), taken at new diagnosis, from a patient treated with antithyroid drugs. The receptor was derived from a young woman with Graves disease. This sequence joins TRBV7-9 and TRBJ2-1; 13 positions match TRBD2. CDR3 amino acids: CASSAPTSGRAGEQFF. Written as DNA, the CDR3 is TGTGCCAGCAGCGCCCCCACTAGCGGGAGGGCCGGGGAGCAGTTCTTC.